The present TCR beta chain was sequenced within a study of T-cell reconstitution after alpha-beta-depleted transplantation in children. The CDR3 spans 15 residues. Trimming shortened V by 5 bases and J by 6 bases, and 19 bases separated the two germline ends. Germline V gene data show CDR1 as SEHNR and CDR2 as FQNEAQ (reference sequence). TCRbeta library preparation incorporated unique molecular identifiers. TCRdb ran MiXCR on the PCR reads and lists one entry per CDR3 protein. The repertoire includes about 690,000 distinct CDR3 sequences, around 16% of them detected once, and 1.1% sits in the top ten. This clonotype was counted only a few times.

Sequencing was performed on PBMCs from the stem cell graft donor, taken from the stem cell graft. The clonotype originates from a human donor who donated a stem cell graft to a child with acute myeloid leukemia. The chain links TRBV7-9 to TRBJ1-1; D perhaps matches TRBD1 (6 bases). CDR3 sequence (DNA): TGTGCCAGCAGCCCCTGGGACACCCCAGGTCCTGAAGCTTTCTTT. This codes for CASSPWDTPGPEAFF.